This T cell receptor beta chain originates from a study of control samples from healthy donors and cancer patients. Profiled with immunoSEQ multiplex PCR; TCRdb holds only in-frame clones, not every one. The sample lists some 120,000 clones; approximately 95% were seen once. CDR1 and CDR2 (germline): SQVTM, ANQGSEA. The V gene end was trimmed by 6 bases and the J gene end by 2 bases; junction bases not matched to a gene: 7. The CDR3 totals 15 residues. The receptor comes from a man aged 25-40 years in good health. The chain has TRBV29-1 and TRBJ2-1; 10 bases are shared with TRBD1. Sequencing was done on a sample of blood. Here the CDR3 reads CSVRRQGAAYNEQFF. CDR3 DNA: TGCAGCGTCAGAAGACAGGGGGCCGCCTACAATGAGCAGTTCTTC.